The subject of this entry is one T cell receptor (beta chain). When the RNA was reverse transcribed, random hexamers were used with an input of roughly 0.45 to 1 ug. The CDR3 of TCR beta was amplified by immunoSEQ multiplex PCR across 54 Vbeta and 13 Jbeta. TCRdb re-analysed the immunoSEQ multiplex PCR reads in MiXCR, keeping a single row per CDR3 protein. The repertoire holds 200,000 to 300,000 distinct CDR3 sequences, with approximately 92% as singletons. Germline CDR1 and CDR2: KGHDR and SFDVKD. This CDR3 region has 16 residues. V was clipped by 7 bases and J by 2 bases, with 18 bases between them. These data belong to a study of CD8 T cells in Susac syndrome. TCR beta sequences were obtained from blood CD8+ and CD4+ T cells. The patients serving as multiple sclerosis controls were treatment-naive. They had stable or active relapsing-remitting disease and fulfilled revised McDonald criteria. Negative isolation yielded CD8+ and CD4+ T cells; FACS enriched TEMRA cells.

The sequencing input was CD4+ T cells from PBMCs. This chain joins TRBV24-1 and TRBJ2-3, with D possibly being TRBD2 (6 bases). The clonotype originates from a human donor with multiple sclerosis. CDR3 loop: CATSRTGTSTTDTQYF. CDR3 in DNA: TGTGCCACCAGCCGTACTGGGACTTCTACCACAGATACGCAGTATTTT.